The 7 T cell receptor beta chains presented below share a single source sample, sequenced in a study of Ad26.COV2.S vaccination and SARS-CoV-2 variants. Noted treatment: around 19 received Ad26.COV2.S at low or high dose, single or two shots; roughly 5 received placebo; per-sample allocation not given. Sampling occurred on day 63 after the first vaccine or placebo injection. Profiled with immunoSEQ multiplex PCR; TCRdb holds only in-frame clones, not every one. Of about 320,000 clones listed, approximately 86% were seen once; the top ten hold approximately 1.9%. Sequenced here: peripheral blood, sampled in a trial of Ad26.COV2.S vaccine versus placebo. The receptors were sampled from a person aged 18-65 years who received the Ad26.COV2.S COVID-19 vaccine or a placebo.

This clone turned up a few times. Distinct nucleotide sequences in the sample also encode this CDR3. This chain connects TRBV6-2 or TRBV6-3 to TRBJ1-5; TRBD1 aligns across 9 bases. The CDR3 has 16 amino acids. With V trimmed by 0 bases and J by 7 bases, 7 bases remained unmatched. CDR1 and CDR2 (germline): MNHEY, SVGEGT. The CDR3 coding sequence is TGTGCCAGCAGTTACTCGAGTACAGGGGGCCGGCAGCCCCAGCATTTT. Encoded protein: CASSYSSTGGRQPQHF.

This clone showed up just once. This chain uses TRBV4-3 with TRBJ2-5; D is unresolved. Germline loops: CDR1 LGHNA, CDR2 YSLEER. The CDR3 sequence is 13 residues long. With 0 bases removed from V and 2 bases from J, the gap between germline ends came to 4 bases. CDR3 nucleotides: TGCGCCAGCAGCCAAGACAGTCAAGAGACCCAGTACTTC. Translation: CASSQDSQETQYF.

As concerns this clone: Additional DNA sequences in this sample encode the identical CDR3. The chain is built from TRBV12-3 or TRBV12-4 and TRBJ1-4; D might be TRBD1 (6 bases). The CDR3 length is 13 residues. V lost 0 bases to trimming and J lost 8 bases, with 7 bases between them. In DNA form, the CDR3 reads TGTGCCAGCAGTTTAGCGGGGGGCGAAAAACTGTTTTTT. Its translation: CASSLAGGEKLFF.

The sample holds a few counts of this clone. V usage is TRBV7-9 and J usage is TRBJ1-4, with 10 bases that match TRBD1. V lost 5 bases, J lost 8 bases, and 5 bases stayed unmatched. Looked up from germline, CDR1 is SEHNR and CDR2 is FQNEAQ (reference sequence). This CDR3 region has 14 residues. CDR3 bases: TGTGCCAGCAGCCGGGGACAGGGGAACGAAAAACTGTTTTTT. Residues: CASSRGQGNEKLFF.

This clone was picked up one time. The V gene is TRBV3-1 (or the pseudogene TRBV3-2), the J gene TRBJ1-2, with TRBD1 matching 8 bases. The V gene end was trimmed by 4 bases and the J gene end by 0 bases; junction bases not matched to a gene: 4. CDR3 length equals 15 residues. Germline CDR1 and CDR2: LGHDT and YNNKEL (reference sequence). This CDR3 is CASSLLDRANYGYTF. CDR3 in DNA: TGTGCCAGCAGCCTTCTGGACAGGGCTAACTATGGCTACACCTTC.

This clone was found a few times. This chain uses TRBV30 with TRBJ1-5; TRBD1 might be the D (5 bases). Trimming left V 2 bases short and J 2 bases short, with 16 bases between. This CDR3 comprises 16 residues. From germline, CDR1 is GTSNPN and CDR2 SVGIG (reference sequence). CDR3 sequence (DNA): TGTGCCTGGAGTCCTTTTGGGGGAAGGGGCAATCAGCCCCAGCATTTT. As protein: CAWSPFGGRGNQPQHF.

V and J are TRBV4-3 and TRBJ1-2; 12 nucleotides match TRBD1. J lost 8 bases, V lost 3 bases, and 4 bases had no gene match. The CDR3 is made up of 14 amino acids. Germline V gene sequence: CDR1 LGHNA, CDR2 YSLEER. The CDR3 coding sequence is TGCGCCAGCAGCCAGGGACAGGGGGCCGGGGGCTACACCTTC. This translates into CASSQGQGAGGYTF.